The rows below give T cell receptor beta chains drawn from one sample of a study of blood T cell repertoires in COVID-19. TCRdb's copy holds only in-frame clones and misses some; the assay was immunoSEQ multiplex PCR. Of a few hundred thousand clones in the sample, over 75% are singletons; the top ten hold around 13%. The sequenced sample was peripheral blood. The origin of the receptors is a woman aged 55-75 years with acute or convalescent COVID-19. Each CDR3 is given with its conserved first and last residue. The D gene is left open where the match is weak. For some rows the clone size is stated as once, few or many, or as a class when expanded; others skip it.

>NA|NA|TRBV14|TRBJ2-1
TGTGCCAGCAGCCAGGGGCCCGATGGAAAGCGACAAGAGGAACAGTTCTTC
CASSQGPDGKRQEEQFF
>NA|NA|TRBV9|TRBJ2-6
TGTGCCAGCAGCCCAGGGGGGGCCAACGTCCTGACTTTC
CASSPGGANVLTF
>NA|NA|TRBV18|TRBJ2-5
TGTGCCAGCACTACCCGCGCGGGGAATTTAGAGACCCAGTACTTC
CASTTRAGNLETQYF
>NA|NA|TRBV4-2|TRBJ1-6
TGTGCCAGCAGCCAAAGGGGCAGGATGAATTCACCCCTCCACTTT
CASSQRGRMNSPLHF
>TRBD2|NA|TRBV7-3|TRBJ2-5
TGTGCCAGCAGCCCCGGGGGTAGCGGGAGAGAGACCCAGTACTTC
CASSPGGSGRETQYF
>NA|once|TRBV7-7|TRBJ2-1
TGTGCTAGCAGCTTAGGGGGTTCGGGGTCCTCCTACAATGAGCAGTTCTTC
CASSLGGSGSSYNEQFF
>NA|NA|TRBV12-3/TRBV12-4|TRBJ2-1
TGTGCCAGCAGTTTTTGGGGGCATGAGCAGTTCTTC
CASSFWGHEQFF
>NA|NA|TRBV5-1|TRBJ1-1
TGCGCCAGCAGCTTGGGCCTAGGAGGCAGATTGAACACTGAAGCTTTCTTT
CASSLGLGGRLNTEAFF
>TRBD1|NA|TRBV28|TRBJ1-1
TGTGCCAGCAGTTTAATTATCGGGACAGGGAGGACTGAAGCTTTCTTT
CASSLIIGTGRTEAFF
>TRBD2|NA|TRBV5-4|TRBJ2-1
TGTGCCAGCAGCTTGTCTGCCTGGGGACTAGCCAAACTCAGTGAGCAGTTCTTC
CASSLSAWGLAKLSEQFF
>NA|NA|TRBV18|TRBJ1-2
TGTGCCAGCTCACCACAAGTAACCAGGGGTTACTATGGCTACACCTTC
CASSPQVTRGYYGYTF
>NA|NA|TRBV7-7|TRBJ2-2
TGTGCCAGCAGCTTATTAACGGGTCGGGGGTCCGGGGAGCTGTTTTTT
CASSLLTGRGSGELFF
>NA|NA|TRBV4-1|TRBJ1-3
TGCGCCAGCAGCTCCAGGGGCACCATATATTTT
CASSSRGTIYF
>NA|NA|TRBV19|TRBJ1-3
TGTGCCAGTAGTGCCCGGACAGCTGGAAACACCATATATTTT
CASSARTAGNTIYF
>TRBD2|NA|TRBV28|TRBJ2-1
TGTGCCAGCAGTTCATCTCTAATAGCGGGAGAAAACAATGAGCAGTTCTTC
CASSSSLIAGENNEQFF
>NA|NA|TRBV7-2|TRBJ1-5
TGTGCCAGCAGCTTAGTCGAGGCACGGCCCCAGCATTTT
CASSLVEARPQHF
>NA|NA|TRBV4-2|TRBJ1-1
TGTGCCAGCAGCCAAGATGGAACAGGCTCTATCACTGAAGCTTTCTTT
CASSQDGTGSITEAFF
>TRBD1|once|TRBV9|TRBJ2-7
TGTGCCAGCAGCGCAAGGGACAGGCCTTGGGGCTACGAGCAGTACTTC
CASSARDRPWGYEQYF
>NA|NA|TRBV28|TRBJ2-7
TGTGCCAGCAGTTTATCAGGCTACGAGCAGTACTTC
CASSLSGYEQYF
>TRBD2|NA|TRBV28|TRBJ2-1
TGTGCCAGCAGACTAGCGGGGGGGCGGGATGAGCAGTTCTTC
CASRLAGGRDEQFF
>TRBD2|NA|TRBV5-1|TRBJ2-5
TGCGCCAGCAGCACCGGTAGGACTAGCTGGGAGACCCAGTACTTC
CASSTGRTSWETQYF
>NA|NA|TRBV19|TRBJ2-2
TGTGCCAGTAATAGCAGGGTCCGACTTTCGGGCACCGGGGAGCTGTTTTTT
CASNSRVRLSGTGELFF
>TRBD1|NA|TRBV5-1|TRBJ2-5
TGCGCCAGCAGCATAGACAGGGGACGGCGAGAGACCCAGTACTTC
CASSIDRGRRETQYF
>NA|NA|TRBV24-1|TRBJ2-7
TGTGCCACCCCAGTCGCTAGCTACGAGCAGTACTTC
CATPVASYEQYF
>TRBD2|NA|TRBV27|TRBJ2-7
TGTGCCAGCAGAAAGACTAGCGGCCGATACGAGCAGTACTTC
CASRKTSGRYEQYF
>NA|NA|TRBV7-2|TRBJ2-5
TGTGCCAGCAGCTTAGTGAGACTGCCGGAGACCCAGTACTTC
CASSLVRLPETQYF
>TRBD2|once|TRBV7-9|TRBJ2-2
TGTGCCAGCAGCTCTATAACTAGCGGGGGGTTCACCGGGGAGCTGTTTTTT
CASSSITSGGFTGELFF
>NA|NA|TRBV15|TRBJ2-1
TGTGCCACCGGCCAGGGACTTTTTCGGGGGCAGTTCTTC
CATGQGLFRGQFF
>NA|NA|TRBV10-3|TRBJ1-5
TGTGCCATCAGCCCAGGTAGCAATCAGCCCCAGCATTTT
CAISPGSNQPQHF
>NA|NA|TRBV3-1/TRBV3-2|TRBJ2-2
TGTGCCAGCAGCCAGGACCCCCTGGGGCTGGCCGGGGAGCTGTTTTTT
CASSQDPLGLAGELFF
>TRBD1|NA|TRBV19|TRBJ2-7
TGTGCCAGTAGTATTGGGACAGGGTGGAACTACGAGCAGTACTTC
CASSIGTGWNYEQYF
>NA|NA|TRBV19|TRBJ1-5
TGTGCCAGTAGCCCCGCAGGGGCTAGCAATCAGCCCCAGCATTTT
CASSPAGASNQPQHF
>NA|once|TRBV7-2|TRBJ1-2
TGTGCCAGCAGCTCGGGACAAGCGCTCTATGGCTACACCTTC
CASSSGQALYGYTF
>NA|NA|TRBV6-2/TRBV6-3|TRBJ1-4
TGTGCCAGCAACCCCCCGTTGAGGAACAGGGTAACTAATGAAAAACTGTTTTTT
CASNPPLRNRVTNEKLFF
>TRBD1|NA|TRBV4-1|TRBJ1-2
TGCGCCAGCAGTCCTGCGCGACAGGGGGCTTTCTATGGCTACACCTTC
CASSPARQGAFYGYTF
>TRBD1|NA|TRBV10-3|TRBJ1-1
TGTGCCATCAGCGCGAACAGGGGAGGCGAAACTGAAGCTTTCTTT
CAISANRGGETEAFF
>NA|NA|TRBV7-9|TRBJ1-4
TGTGCCAGCAGCTTAGCCTGGAGTGAAAAACTGTTTTTT
CASSLAWSEKLFF
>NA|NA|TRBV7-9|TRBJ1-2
TGTGCCAGCAGTAGCCGGGACACTAATAACTATGGCTACACCTTC
CASSSRDTNNYGYTF
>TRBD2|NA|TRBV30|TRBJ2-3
TGTGCCTGGAGTGGTCAGCGGGAAAGCACAGATACGCAGTATTTT
CAWSGQRESTDTQYF
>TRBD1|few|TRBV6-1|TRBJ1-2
TGTGCCAGCAGTGCCCAGGGAGGACAGGGTGGCTATGGCTACACCTTC
CASSAQGGQGGYGYTF
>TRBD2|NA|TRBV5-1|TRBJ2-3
TGCGCCAGCAGCATCCTGCTAGCGGGGGACTCAGGGACGCAGTATTTT
CASSILLAGDSGTQYF
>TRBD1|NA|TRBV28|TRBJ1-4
TGTGCCACCACACTTACAGGGGGGGGTGAAAAACTGTTTTTT
CATTLTGGGEKLFF
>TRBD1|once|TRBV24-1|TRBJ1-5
TGTGCCACCAGTGATAACAGGGGGGTTGCCAATCAGCCCCAGCATTTT
CATSDNRGVANQPQHF
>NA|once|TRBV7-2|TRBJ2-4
TGTGCCAGCACCCCCCAGGGGCAGACGTGGGGCAAAAACATTCAGTACTTC
CASTPQGQTWGKNIQYF
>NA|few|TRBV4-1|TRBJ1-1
TGCGCCAGCAGCCTTTCTCCGGGACTAATGAACACTGAAGCTTTCTTT
CASSLSPGLMNTEAFF
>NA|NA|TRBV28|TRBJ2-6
TGTGCCAGCAGTAATTCAGGGCCATCTGGGGCCAACGTCCTGACTTTC
CASSNSGPSGANVLTF
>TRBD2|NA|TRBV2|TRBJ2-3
TGTGCCAGTGTGGGGGGGATCACAGATACGCAGTATTTT
CASVGGITDTQYF
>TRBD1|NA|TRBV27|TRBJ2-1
TGTGCCAGCAGTTTATATCCTACAGGGGGATTCGGGAATGAGCAGTTCTTC
CASSLYPTGGFGNEQFF
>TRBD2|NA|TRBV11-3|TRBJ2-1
TGTGCCAGCAGTCCTACTAGCGGGACATACAATGAGCAGTTCTTC
CASSPTSGTYNEQFF
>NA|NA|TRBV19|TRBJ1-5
TGTGCCAGTAGCCTTGACAGGACATTGCGGCCCCAGCATTTT
CASSLDRTLRPQHF
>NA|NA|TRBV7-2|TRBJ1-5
TGTGCCAGCAGCTTAGCTGGCAGTTTCGCCCAGCCCCAGCATTTT
CASSLAGSFAQPQHF
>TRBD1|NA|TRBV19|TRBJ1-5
TGTGCCAGTAGAGACAGGGGGCGACGGAGCAATCAGCCCCAGCATTTT
CASRDRGRRSNQPQHF